The clone carrying this TCR beta chain was seen many times. The antigen is unknown. The sample is drawn from a study of T cells in Graves' hyperthyroidism and ophthalmopathy. Amplification of TCR beta CDR3 regions was performed using RNA transcripts as template. In the first-round RT-PCR of the TCR CDR3, the HTBI primer set was used. TCRdb passed the multiplex PCR reads through MiXCR, listing each CDR3 protein once. The sample includes around 420,000 distinct CDR3 sequences, roughly an eighth of them seen just once. Whole-study results and caveats: Most thyroid clonotypes that were expanded above 0.001 also turned up in blood. By a 13 V-J model, ophthalmopathy was set apart from stable hyperthyroidism.

The hyperthyroidism was newly diagnosed and had lasted under 2 months; the patients were aged 18 to 65. The V end was cut by 2 bases, the J end by 6 bases, with 14 bases between. The CDR3 loop spans 15 amino acids. Germline V lookup: CDR1 MNHEY, CDR2 SMNVEV (reference sequence). Material for sequencing was blood. This rearrangement joins TRBV27 to TRBJ2-1, with unresolved D. The receptor was derived from a woman between 18 and 29 years old with Graves' hyperthyroidism. The CDR3 loop reads CASSLMAGFSNEQFF. The DNA for the CDR3 is TGTGCCAGCAGTTTAATGGCCGGTTTCAGCAATGAGCAGTTCTTC.